This TCR beta chain was identified during a study of Ad26.COV2.S vaccination and SARS-CoV-2 variants. TCRdb keeps only in-frame clones here, not all; method: immunoSEQ multiplex PCR. Of some 190,000 clones in the sample, about 83% were seen once. The germline V gene encodes CDR1 SGHAT and CDR2 FQDESV (reference sequence). The V end lost 1 base, the J end lost 4 bases, and 11 bases lay between the germline ends. The CDR3 sequence is 15 residues long. This clone appeared many times. The sequenced sample was peripheral blood, obtained after recovery from COVID-19. The source of this sequence is a human donor who had recovered from COVID-19. The chain joins TRBV11-1 to TRBJ1-5; TRBD1 is a possible D gene (5 bases). DNA of the CDR3: TGTGCCAGCAGCTTAGGGGGCCTGCCAAATCAGCCCCAGCATTTT. Protein sequence: CASSLGGLPNQPQHF.